This passage covers 15 T cell receptor beta chains from one sample sequenced in a study of a mutant IDH1 vaccine in newly diagnosed glioma (dated by TCRdb to 2020 to 2023). These receptors have no identified antigens. The sample's time point, from its label and the paper: week 11, during vaccination. Each vaccine dose, consisting of 300 ug of a 20-mer mutant IDH1 peptide in Montanide, was administered subcutaneously with topical imiquimod. The library was produced with the immunoSEQ multiplex PCR assay. As stored in TCRdb, this immuneACCESS dataset retains in-frame rearrangements with V and J assigned. A fraction of the clones does not appear; measured against another copy, unresolved V genes explain less than half of the discrepancy, and the remainder lacks a known reason. Here the sample has about 52,000 clones; over 75% occur a single time. The ten largest make up over 2% of the sample. The sample consisted of PBMCs, taken from a glioma patient whose treatment included an IDH1 peptide vaccine. All receptors derive from a middle-aged man with glioma.

This clone was detected only a few times. V and J are TRBV4-2 and TRBJ1-2; D gene ambiguous. The CDR3 is 14 residues long. V shed 0 bases and J shed 8 bases, with 13 bases lying between them. Germline-derived CDR1 and CDR2 are LGHNA and YNFKEQ. The CDR3 bases are TGTGCCAGCAGCCAAGATCGGCAAGAAGCCGGCTACACCTTC. Translation gives CASSQDRQEAGYTF.

This clone occurred once. The genes are TRBV4-1 and TRBJ2-7, with D hard to call. The CDR3 loop spans 13 amino acids. V was pared by 0 bases and J by 2 bases, with 5 bases between. CDR1 is MGHRA and CDR2 is YSYEKL in the germline V gene. The CDR3 protein is CASSQDQAYEQYF. CDR3 coding DNA: TGCGCCAGCAGCCAAGACCAAGCCTACGAGCAGTACTTC.

The rearrangement links TRBV7-3 to TRBJ2-7; D may be TRBD1 (5 bases). Trimming cost V 8 bases and J 3 bases, with 20 bases left between them. The CDR3 totals 15 residues. CDR1 is SGHTA, CDR2 FQGTGA, per germline. CDR3 nucleotides: TGTGCCAGCTCCAAACTCCCAGGGTCTATCTACGAGCAGTACTTC. Residues: CASSKLPGSIYEQYF.

The CDR3 reads CASTPSSYNEQFF. In DNA form, the CDR3 reads TGTGCCAGCACTCCCAGCTCCTACAATGAGCAGTTCTTC. J is TRBJ2-1 and V is TRBV27; D remains ambiguous. This CDR3 is 13 amino acids long. The V end lost 7 bases, the J end lost 0 bases, and 7 bases lay between the germline ends. Germline CDR1 is MNHEY and CDR2 is SMNVEV (reference sequence).

This clone was seen only a few times. The V and J genes are TRBV10-2 and TRBJ1-4; D is undetermined. CDR3 length: 13 amino acids. Per the germline V gene, CDR1 is WSHSY and CDR2 is SAAADI. Trimming stripped 3 bases from V and 15 bases from J, with 17 bases between. CDR3 amino acids: CASSDLAHQTMFF. The CDR3 bases are TGCGCCAGCAGTGATTTGGCGCATCAAACGATGTTTTTT.

This chain connects TRBV30 to TRBJ1-5; D perhaps matches TRBD1 (5 bases). V lost 0 bases, J lost 4 bases, and 10 bases lay in between. The CDR3 loop spans 14 amino acids. CDR1 GTSNPN and CDR2 SVGIG come from the germline V gene (reference sequence). CDR3 nucleotides: TGTGCCTGGAGTGTACCGGAGGGGAATCAGCCCCAGCATTTT. This sequence encodes CAWSVPEGNQPQHF.

The chain links TRBV5-6 to TRBJ1-1; D might be TRBD1 (5 bases). The V and J ends lost 4 bases and 1 base respectively, with 14 bases between them. CDR1 is SGHDT, CDR2 YYEEEE, per germline. This CDR3 contains 15 residues. CDR3 in DNA: TGTGCCAGCAGCCCGGGACCCAGCCCGAACACTGAAGCTTTCTTT. Protein sequence: CASSPGPSPNTEAFF.

The chain couples TRBV4-1 to TRBJ2-2; 8 nucleotides line up with TRBD1. Germline CDR1 and CDR2: MGHRA and YSYEKL. This CDR3 has 15 residues. The junction had 4 bases not matched to a gene; V was cut back by 3 bases and J by 4 bases. The CDR3 reads CASSHRTGGTGELFF. The CDR3 DNA reads TGCGCCAGCAGCCATCGTACAGGGGGCACCGGGGAGCTGTTTTTT.

The V call is TRBV9, the J call TRBJ2-1, with TRBD2 identical over 11 bases. The V gene end was trimmed by 4 bases and the J gene end by 6 bases; junction bases not matched to a gene: 9. This CDR3 is 16 amino acids long. The germline gives CDR1 SGDLS, CDR2 YYNGEE. The CDR3 loop reads CASSRIAGGLSNEQFF. In DNA, the CDR3 is TGTGCCAGCAGCCGAATAGCGGGAGGGCTATCCAATGAGCAGTTCTTC.

The chain couples TRBV10-1 to TRBJ2-2; perhaps TRBD2 as D (5 bases). V was trimmed by 2 bases and J by 5 bases, leaving 9 bases between them. The CDR3 runs 14 residues. Germline lookup yields CDR1 WNHNN and CDR2 SYGVQD (reference sequence). The CDR3 nucleotides are TGCGCCAGCAGTGAGAGACTAAGAACCGGGGAGCTGTTTTTT. Its protein is CASSERLRTGELFF.

About this clone: Relative to the germline gene, one junction end is altered; a read error may explain this. The chain combines TRBV7-7 with TRBJ1-1; D perhaps matches TRBD1 (5 bases). This CDR3 comprises 17 residues. Germline V lookup: CDR1 SSHAT, CDR2 FNYEAQ (reference sequence). In nucleotides, the CDR3 is TGTGCTAGCAGCTTATTCACCGGTGGACACGCGAACACTGAAGCTTTCTTT. This codes for CASSLFTGGHANTEAFF.

The chain combines TRBV7-2 with TRBJ2-2; TRBD2 agrees at 9 bases. This CDR3 spans 16 amino acids. Germline CDR1 reads SGHTA; CDR2 reads FQGNSA. V gave up 8 bases and J gave up 7 bases; unmatched junction bases: 14. The CDR3 loop reads CASSAAGGLRYGELFF. CDR3 bases: TGTGCCAGCTCGGCGGCGGGGGGGCTCCGGTACGGGGAGCTGTTTTTT.

This clone was observed once. The chain is built from TRBV28 and TRBJ2-5; 10 bases line up with TRBD2. Germline CDR1 is MDHEN and CDR2 is SYDVKM. The CDR3 extends over 14 amino acids. After removal of 6 bases from V and 2 bases from J, the junction contained 3 bases not matched to a gene. The CDR3 loop is CASRLLAGQETQYF. Written as DNA, the CDR3 is TGTGCCAGCAGGTTACTAGCGGGACAAGAGACCCAGTACTTC.

This chain links TRBV27 with TRBJ2-7; 7 bases map to TRBD2. Germline trimming cut 4 bases from V and 2 bases from J; bases unmatched to any gene: 5. The CDR3 covers 14 residues. Germline V gives CDR1 MNHEY, CDR2 SMNVEV (reference sequence). The CDR3 DNA is TGTGCCAGCAGTTCCAGCGGGAACCCCTACGAGCAGTACTTC. This codes for CASSSSGNPYEQYF.

The rearrangement uses TRBV18 and TRBJ1-1; D remains ambiguous. Germline CDR1 reads KGHSH; CDR2 reads LQKENI. The CDR3 is 12 residues long. Trimming shortened V by 3 bases and J by 6 bases, and 8 bases separated the two germline ends. CDR3: CASSPAGAEAFF. The CDR3 bases are TGTGCCAGCTCACCCGCCGGCGCTGAAGCTTTCTTT.